This T cell receptor (beta chain) was identified in a study of post-analysis software for immune sequencing data. V lost 3 bases, J lost 3 bases, and 14 bases lay in between. CDR1 is SGHDT, CDR2 YYEEEE, per germline. This CDR3 contains 15 residues. Prepared libraries of TCR beta cDNA carried unique molecular identifiers. Starting from around 1 to 10 million T cells, the study yielded 450,000 to 500,000 cDNA molecules. TCRdb called the PCR reads again in MiXCR, with one record for every CDR3 protein. The data contain 160,000 or so distinct CDR3 sequences, around 34% of them singletons. The source was blood, collected after autologous hematopoietic stem cell transplantation. The TCR sequence derives from a girl aged 5-17 years with multiple sclerosis. The genes are TRBV5-6 and TRBJ2-3; D possibly corresponds to TRBD2 (6 bases). Here the CDR3 DNA reads TGTGCCAGCAGCTCGGGACTCCTACCTACAGATACGCAGTATTTT. Amino acid sequence: CASSSGLLPTDTQYF. The full variable domain, completed using reference TRBV5-6 and TRBJ2-3, is DAGVTQSPTHLIKTRGQQVTLRCSPKSGHDTVSWYQQALGQGPQFIFQYYEEEERQRGNFPDRFSGHQFPNYSSELNVNALLLGDSALYLCASSSGLLPTDTQYFGPGTRLTVL.